This entry features one TCR beta chain sequence. Its specific antigen is unknown. No qualities accompany the bases; no much larger clone lies one base away. The sample belongs to a study of T cell repertoires in cytomegalovirus infection (dated by TCRdb to between 2018 and 2021). Regarding the study in general: The HLA type of each donor mattered for the analysis, because public TCR beta signatures pointed to carriage of CMV infection along with the matching HLA type.

Relative to germline, V is 4 bases shorter and J is 6 bases shorter, with 16 bases between their ends. The CDR3 runs 14 amino acids, cysteine and phenylalanine included. Only the CDR3 portion is preserved as DNA: 42 bases, with reading frame beginning at the first base. From the germline V gene (reference sequence), CDR1 is SGHKS and CDR2 is YYEKEE. TCRdb names Illumina HiSeq 1500 as the instrument used. The public sequencing data were trimmed at Q25 with fastp and processed into clonotypes with MiXCR by TCRdb, which kept only in-frame beta chains. A single entry per CDR3 protein holds the most common genes and DNA from its merged rows. The sample table holds about 440,000 distinct CDR3 sequences, of which approximately 33% were seen once. Clones ranked in the top ten supply roughly an eighth of the sample. Beyond this particular receptor, the publication reports: In the ex vivo response, HLA-C-restricted CMV-specific TCR beta clonotypes were dominant, and in two of eight donors the single most frequent clonotype came from this HLA-C-restricted group. Carriers of CMV infection plus the relevant HLA type were discriminated by the cumulative frequency of public TCR beta family members in the study cohort and in an independent roughly 380-donor cohort.

The source is a human donor in good health (CMV status not recorded). Some clones in this sample may be carry-over from other donors' samples. The sequence links TRBV5-5 to TRBJ1-1; the D gene is possibly TRBD1, with 6 bases matching. The sequencing input was PBMCs. For the CDR3, the sequence is CASSPTGGSSEAFF. The DNA sequence reads TGTGCCAGCAGCCCGACAGGCGGATCGTCTGAAGCTTTCTTT.